These 30 T cell receptor beta chains came from one sample sequenced in a study of Ad26.COV2.S vaccination and SARS-CoV-2 variants. Treatment indicated: 19 received Ad26.COV2.S at low or high dose, single or two shots; a few received placebo; per-sample allocation not given. It was on day 63 after the first vaccine or placebo injection that samples were taken. The assay was immunoSEQ multiplex PCR, and TCRdb's table has in-frame clones only and misses some. The sample comprises some 640,000 clones, roughly 90% of which are singletons, and over 1.3% rests with the top ten. This sample comprised peripheral blood, obtained in a trial of Ad26.COV2.S vaccine versus placebo. These receptors came from a person between 18 and 60 years old who received the Ad26.COV2.S COVID-19 vaccine or a placebo.

A remark on this clone: The identical CDR3 is also encoded by other nucleotide sequences in the sample. The chain combines TRBV12-3 or TRBV12-4 with TRBJ2-5; D is unresolved. This CDR3 region has 13 residues. V lost 3 bases and J lost 2, with 7 bases in between. CDR3 sequence: CASSFLGQETQYF. CDR3 sequence (DNA): TGTGCCAGCAGTTTCTTAGGACAAGAGACCCAGTACTTC.

This clone was seen just once. The chain is built from TRBV10-3 and TRBJ2-2; a possible D gene is TRBD1 (6 bases). V gave up 8 bases and J gave up 2 bases, with 15 bases separating them. CDR1 is ENHRY and CDR2 is SYGVKD in the germline V gene. The CDR3 has 15 residues. CDR3: CAILAGAHNTGELFF. CDR3 bases: TGTGCCATCCTCGCAGGGGCACACAACACCGGGGAGCTGTTTTTT.

This rearrangement joins TRBV15 to TRBJ2-7; no clear D gene. The germline CDR1 and CDR2 sequences are LNHNV and YYDKDF (reference sequence). The V end was cut by 1 base, the J end by 4 bases, with 8 bases between. The length of the CDR3 is 13 residues. The CDR3 DNA reads TGTGCCACCAGCAGAGCCTTTTTGTACGAGCAGTACTTC. It specifies CATSRAFLYEQYF.

The V call is TRBV6-1, the J call TRBJ2-7, with D perhaps matching TRBD2 (5 bases). The CDR3 runs 16 residues. Trimming pared 4 bases from V and 2 bases from J, leaving 18 bases between. Germline values: CDR1 MNHNS, CDR2 SASEGT. DNA of the CDR3: TGTGCCAGCAGTGGGTCCGGACTGGCGGTTCCCTACGAGCAGTACTTC. It encodes CASSGSGLAVPYEQYF.

This chain joins TRBV2 and TRBJ1-1; D possibly corresponds to TRBD1 (5 bases). Trimming stripped 4 bases from V and 6 bases from J, with 9 bases between. CDR3 length: 12 amino acids. Germline V lookup: CDR1 SNHLY, CDR2 FYNNEI. The CDR3 bases are TGTGCCAGCAGTGGGTGGGGCTCTGAAGCTTTCTTT. It is translated as CASSGWGSEAFF.

The V call is TRBV7-2, the J call TRBJ2-5; 10 nucleotides agree with TRBD2. The junction had 5 bases not matched to a gene; V was cut back by 2 bases and J by 5 bases. There are 15 residues in the CDR3. Germline V gene data show CDR1 as SGHTA and CDR2 as FQGNSA. CDR3 in DNA: TGTGCCAGCAGCTTAAGGCCAGCGGGAGGGGAGACCCAGTACTTC. Translation gives CASSLRPAGGETQYF.

The genes are TRBV19 and TRBJ2-5; tentatively, D is TRBD2 (5 bases). The V and J ends lost 0 bases and 2 bases respectively, with 16 bases between them. Germline loops: CDR1 LNHDA, CDR2 SQIVND (reference sequence). The CDR3 runs 17 residues. The CDR3 sequence: CASSIDRRGIGQETQYF. The CDR3 nucleotides are TGTGCCAGTAGTATAGATCGAAGAGGGATTGGGCAAGAGACCCAGTACTTC.

The CDR3 region has the DNA TGTGCTAGTGGTTCAACACAGGGGGTGAGGACTGAAGCTTTCTTT. Its protein is CASGSTQGVRTEAFF. The V and J genes are TRBV12-5 and TRBJ1-1; TRBD1 agrees at 8 bases. This CDR3 is 15 amino acids long. Germline assignment: CDR1 LGHNT and CDR2 FRNRAP. The V gene end was trimmed by 4 bases and the J gene end by 5 bases; junction bases not matched to a gene: 9.

The chain joins TRBV14 to TRBJ2-1; the D is unclear. Trimming pared 4 bases from V and 5 bases from J, leaving 9 bases between. This CDR3 contains 13 residues. Germline V gives CDR1 SGHDN, CDR2 FVKESK. CDR3 amino acids: CASSPSRDNEQFF. CDR3 nucleotide sequence: TGTGCCAGCAGCCCTAGTCGGGACAATGAGCAGTTCTTC.

The chain is built from TRBV7-2 and TRBJ1-1, with a tentative D call TRBD1 (6 bases). Germline CDR1 reads SGHTA; CDR2 reads FQGNSA. V lost 3 bases to trimming and J lost 2 bases, with 10 bases between them. CDR3 length: 14 amino acids. As DNA, the CDR3 is TGTGCCAGCAGCTTCGGACAGACCAACACTGAAGCTTTCTTT. This encodes CASSFGQTNTEAFF.

The chain has TRBV30 and TRBJ2-3; D possibly corresponds to TRBD2 (7 bases). CDR1 is GTSNPN and CDR2 is SVGIG in the germline V gene (reference sequence). Trimming took off 5 bases at V and 5 bases at J, with 11 bases between the two ends. The CDR3 totals 12 residues. The CDR3 nucleotides are TGTGCCTGGGAGAGGGGGGGAGATACGCAGTATTTT. Translation: CAWERGGDTQYF.

V is TRBV6-5 and J is TRBJ2-7, with D perhaps given as TRBD1 or TRBD2 (5 bases each). Germline CDR1 and CDR2: MNHEY and SVGAGI. The CDR3 length is 15 residues. V was clipped by 4 bases and J by 2 bases, with 15 bases between them. In DNA form, the CDR3 reads TGTGCCAGCAGTTCCGGCTGGGACGGGCCCTACGAGCAGTACTTC. Translated: CASSSGWDGPYEQYF.

In this sample, this clone turned up once. The chain uses TRBV6-6 and TRBJ2-2, with 7 bases fitting TRBD1. CDR1 is MNHNY, CDR2 SVGAGI, per germline (reference sequence). Unmatched junction bases numbered 2, after V lost 7 bases and J lost 3 bases. The CDR3 runs to 13 residues. CDR3 DNA sequence: TGTGCCAGCACTGGGACAGACACCGGGGAGCTGTTTTTT. This translates into CASTGTDTGELFF.

This clone has a single count. The rearrangement uses TRBV30 and TRBJ1-1, with D possibly being TRBD1 (5 bases). There are 12 residues in the CDR3. Per the germline V gene, CDR1 is GTSNPN and CDR2 is SVGIG (reference sequence). Deletions cut 4 bases from V and 6 bases from J, with 12 bases between. CDR3 DNA sequence: TGTGCCTGGATTCCAGGGTGGGCTGAAGCTTTCTTT. Its protein is CAWIPGWAEAFF.

This clone was recorded once. The J gene is TRBJ2-1, the V gene TRBV20-1; D ambiguous. The CDR3 consists of 11 residues. The ends were cut back, 0 bases at V and 9 bases at J, with 6 bases in the middle. Germline values: CDR1 DFQATT, CDR2 SNEGSKA (reference sequence). The CDR3 DNA is TGCAGTGCTAGAGATTCAGGTGAGCAGTTCTTC. Protein product: CSARDSGEQFF.

V is TRBV10-3 and J is TRBJ2-7; D is tentatively TRBD1 or TRBD2 (5 bases each). The V end lost 10 bases, the J end lost 6 bases, and 13 bases lay between the germline ends. The V gene's germline CDR1 is ENHRY and CDR2 SYGVKD. This CDR3 has 11 amino acids. CDR3 coding DNA: TGTGCCACCAAGACTGGGGGCGAGCAGTACTTC. Protein sequence: CATKTGGEQYF.

The V call is TRBV2, the J call TRBJ1-5, with D possibly being TRBD1 (5 bases). Deletions cut 8 bases from V and 1 base from J, with 12 bases between. CDR1 is SNHLY, CDR2 FYNNEI, per germline. This CDR3 has 14 residues. CDR3 region: CASSLPGSNQPQHF. DNA for the CDR3: TGTGCCAGCTCCCTGCCAGGGAGCAATCAGCCCCAGCATTTT.

The chain employs TRBV13 and TRBJ2-7; 8 nucleotides agree with TRBD2. The CDR3 consists of 14 residues. Germline trimming cut 5 bases from V and 6 bases from J; bases unmatched to any gene: 9. The germline V gene encodes CDR1 PRHDT and CDR2 FYEKMQ (reference sequence). The CDR3 region is CASSRSSGKGEQYF. The CDR3 bases are TGTGCCAGCAGCCGTAGTAGCGGGAAAGGCGAGCAGTACTTC.

The chain employs TRBV5-1 and TRBJ2-5, with D possibly being TRBD2 (7 bases). Germline V gene lookup returns CDR1 SGHRS and CDR2 YFSETQ. V shed 0 bases and J shed 4 bases, with 16 bases lying between them. The CDR3 runs to 16 residues. CDR3 loop: CASSLATRGAGETQYF. CDR3 nucleotide sequence: TGCGCCAGCAGCTTGGCCACCCGGGGGGCAGGAGAGACCCAGTACTTC.

This chain links TRBV30 with TRBJ1-3; D remains ambiguous. The CDR3 consists of 11 residues. CDR1 is GTSNPN, CDR2 SVGIG, per germline (reference sequence). Trimming pared 2 bases from V and 6 bases from J, leaving 5 bases between. CDR3 nucleotides: TGTGCCTGGAGTTCAGAAAACACCATATATTTT. This gives the protein CAWSSENTIYF.

The chain recombines TRBV30 with TRBJ1-5, with 7 nucleotides matching TRBD1. From germline, CDR1 is GTSNPN and CDR2 SVGIG (reference sequence). With V trimmed by 3 bases and J by 2 bases, 4 bases remained unmatched. This CDR3 contains 14 residues. CDR3 sequence: CAWRRTGGNQPQHF. In nucleotides, the CDR3 is TGTGCCTGGAGACGGACAGGAGGCAATCAGCCCCAGCATTTT.

This chain joins TRBV19 and TRBJ1-2, with a weak D call TRBD1 (5 bases). The V gene lost 2 bases and the J gene lost 5 bases, with 15 bases spanning the gap. The CDR3 sequence is 15 residues long. CDR1 and CDR2 from the germline V gene are LNHDA and SQIVND (reference sequence). The CDR3 protein is CASSIRLSGAYGYTF. CDR3 coding DNA: TGTGCCAGTAGTATAAGACTCTCTGGGGCGTATGGCTACACCTTC.

This sequence joins TRBV5-1 and TRBJ2-5; D gene uncertain. Germline V gene sequence: CDR1 SGHRS, CDR2 YFSETQ. V gave up 3 bases and J gave up 1 base, with 7 bases separating them. The CDR3 is 13 residues long. The CDR3 DNA reads as TGCGCCAGCAGCTCACAGCTCCAAGAGACCCAGTACTTC. It yields the protein CASSSQLQETQYF.

This clone was counted only a few times. This rearrangement joins TRBV13 to TRBJ2-7; 9 nucleotides agree with TRBD2. Per germline, CDR1 PRHDT and CDR2 FYEKMQ (reference sequence). This CDR3 is built from 13 residues. Germline trimming cut 5 bases from V and 5 bases from J; bases unmatched to any gene: 4. CDR3: CASSPGTSNEQYF. CDR3 nucleotide sequence: TGTGCCAGCAGCCCTGGGACTAGCAACGAGCAGTACTTC.

Of note for this clone: The sample contains more than one DNA sequence encoding this CDR3. CDR3 nucleotides: TGTGCCAGCAGTGAGAACCGGCAGCCCCAGCATTTT. Protein product: CASSENRQPQHF. This chain links TRBV2 with TRBJ1-5; D not resolved. CDR3 length: 12 residues. From germline, CDR1 is SNHLY and CDR2 FYNNEI. Trimming left V 3 bases short and J 7 bases short, with 7 bases between.

In DNA form, the CDR3 reads TGTGCCAGCAGTTACTGGGGGAAGGACAATCAGCCCCAGCATTTT. This gives the protein CASSYWGKDNQPQHF. This chain joins TRBV6-6 and TRBJ1-5; a possible D gene is TRBD1 (5 bases). Germline V gene data show CDR1 as MNHNY and CDR2 as SVGAGI (reference sequence). Deletions cut 1 base from V and 3 bases from J, with 10 bases between. The CDR3 extends over 15 amino acids.

The J gene is TRBJ1-2, the V gene TRBV20-1; D is unclear. The CDR3 length is 11 residues. The V gene's germline CDR1 is DFQATT and CDR2 SNEGSKA (reference sequence). The germline V and J ends were trimmed by 3 bases and 7 bases, with 9 bases remaining between them. CDR3 sequence: CSASLILGYTF. CDR3 DNA sequence: TGCAGTGCTAGTTTGATTCTTGGCTACACCTTC.

The chain is built from TRBV7-2 and TRBJ2-1; 9 bases match TRBD2. The V gene end was trimmed by 5 bases and the J gene end by 4 bases; junction bases not matched to a gene: 9. The CDR3 is 16 residues long. Looked up from germline, CDR1 is SGHTA and CDR2 is FQGNSA. The CDR3 spells CASSPSAGGLYNEQFF. CDR3 nucleotides: TGTGCCAGCAGCCCTTCGGCGGGGGGGCTTTACAATGAGCAGTTCTTC. Based on the CDR3 plus reference TRBV7-2 and TRBJ2-1, the full variable domain is GAGVSQSPSNKVTEKGKDVELRCDPISGHTALYWYRQSLGQGLEFLIYFQGNSAPDKSGLPSDRFSAERTGGSVSTLTIQRTQQEDSAVYLCASSPSAGGLYNEQFFGPGTRLTVL.

The rearrangement uses TRBV19 and TRBJ2-3; D may be TRBD1 or TRBD2 (5 bases each). CDR1 LNHDA and CDR2 SQIVND come from the germline V gene (reference sequence). V dropped 8 bases and J dropped 4 bases, with 13 bases sitting between them. The CDR3 length is 13 residues. CDR3 protein: CASGDRRADTQYF. The CDR3 DNA follows: TGTGCCAGTGGGGACCGGAGAGCAGATACGCAGTATTTT.

The chain carries TRBV13 and TRBJ1-1; maybe TRBD1 (6 bases). In germline, CDR1 is PRHDT, CDR2 FYEKMQ (reference sequence). The CDR3 runs to 18 residues. The V and J ends lost 0 bases and 0 bases respectively, with 17 bases between them. The chain's CDR3 is CASSLGLGLGQLNTEAFF. DNA for the CDR3: TGTGCCAGCAGCTTAGGTTTGGGTCTCGGACAGCTGAACACTGAAGCTTTCTTT.